Given below is one T cell receptor (beta chain) in context. Only one count was recorded for this clone. It lacks a known antigen. No much larger clone exists at a distance of one base, and base qualities are not known. This sample stems from a study of long-term antiretroviral therapy in people with HIV (dated 2022 in TCRdb). Regarding the research as a whole: The earliest samples were collected about a decade before the 2015 WHO recommendation for immediate ART, when ART was typically delayed until CD4 counts fell. Of the roughly 32 participants with HIV, eleven were female. A retrospective serial study tested whether changes in peripheral blood TRB repertoire composition and diversity were associated with ART initiation and durable HIV suppression. The cohort contributed over 150 cryopreserved PBMC samples from fewer than 35 adults with confirmed HIV infection, collected serially over a mean of about 6 years (range 1-12). No cross-contamination during QIAcube processing was shown when test extractions of a monoclonal T-cell line were performed alongside about 33 polyclonal samples.

Sequencing of the TRB variable region was done with the immunoSEQ hsTCRB v3.0 assay at survey level resolution. TRB sequencing targeted a depth of about 35,000-50,000 T-cell genomes per sample. Pooled TRB libraries were sequenced on an Illumina MiSeq with a v3 150-cycle kit. The study's own analysis went as follows. Repertoire analysis was performed in R inside a reproducible Nextflow workflow that covered QC, data transformation and analysis. Custom analyses were implemented in LymphoSeq2, an R package for AIRR-Seq data exploration. A few samples that yielded fewer than 5000 total TRB sequences were excluded, so that some 190 HIV repertoires were analyzed. Among the roughly 200 retained HIV repertoires, 55 to 60 were collected before ART initiation and 120 to 140 after ART initiation. Repertoires were downsampled to 5000 TRB nucleotide sequences, with summary statistics averaged over 100 downsampling iterations. The analysis kept only TRB sequences whose CDR3 regions were at least seven amino acids long. Two measures captured diversity: a Shannon entropy-derived clonality score and the Gini coefficient. In the repertoire networks, any two of the top 5000 CDR3 amino acid sequences were linked whenever the two sequences differed by an edit distance of one. For TRB CDR3 amino acid sequences, antigen specificity groups and MHC restriction were predicted with GLIPH2. To flag known CMV, EBV, HIV or tissue antigen associations, CDR3 amino acid sequences were matched against VDJdb and McPAS-TCR. Pre-ART, post-ART and control groups were compared with Wilcoxon signed-rank tests and Holm-Bonferroni correction. In TCRdb, the immuneACCESS table is reduced to in-frame sequences with V and J assigned. These tables do not hold every clone; where another copy was compared, an unresolved V gene accounts for under half, and the others remain unexplained. That table is the source of V, J and clone size, and D and trimming were worked out from the DNA. In this sample the table shows around 26,000 clones, 90% to 95% of which occur a single time. About 10% of the sample comes from the top ten.

General study outcomes and caveats: Inferences about post-ART repertoire changes were limited because no data were available on ART adherence, viral resistance or therapy changes. Expanded TRB clones identified before ART initiation dominated the repertoire at all time points, although this dominance fluctuated and declined in many PLHIV after ART. Compared with controls, HIV repertoires had narrower CDR3 length ranges, and the network structure pointed to an antigen-experienced repertoire that shifted only slightly toward naive after ART. Since PBMC availability was limited, sequencing covered only the TCR beta chain, with no alpha chain pairing. The samples were dated from about 2003 to 2017, and the ART regimens that were used may be less effective than current ART regimens. Starting ART was linked to a significant rise in TRB diversity, yet even with long-term ART the diversity remained significantly lower than in transplant donor controls. Because cell numbers in pre-ART samples were limited, unsorted PBMC were profiled instead of sorted CD4+ and CD8+ T cells.

Including the terminal cysteine and phenylalanine, the CDR3 comprises 16 residues. The entry retains the CDR3 DNA only, 48 bases that are in frame from base 1. Reading the germline V gene gives CDR1 SGDLS and CDR2 YYNGEE. After removal of 2 bases from V and 3 bases from J, the junction retains 6 bases not matched to a gene. Participants were included only if at least one PBMC sample before ART initiation and at least two post-ART samples were available. Every participant with HIV received treatment in the United States of America. Before DNA extraction, cryopreserved samples of about 0.95-11 million PBMC were thawed and then washed. At the time of the earliest PBMC sample, participants with HIV were aged between roughly 23 and 60 years. Each participant contributed PBMC samples from 1-4 timepoints before ART initiation and 2-8 timepoints after ART initiation, with a median of 7 samples. Serial HIV viral load, CD4+ T-cell count, ART history and demographic data were obtained for every participant. Genomic DNA was extracted from unsorted PBMC with a Qiagen kit on a QIAcube, processed in batches of 12 samples.

The receptor comes from a middle-aged woman with HIV. Recombination connected TRBV9 to TRBJ2-3; TRBD1 lines up with 10 middle nucleotides. Sample: unsorted PBMCs, taken 7.6 years after starting antiretroviral therapy. The CDR3 reads as follows: CASSVGTGAATDTQYF. The base sequence is TGTGCCAGCAGCGTTGGGACAGGGGCCGCGACAGATACGCAGTATTTT.